A single sample is the source of the 29 T cell receptor beta chains below, sequenced in a study of T-cell reconstitution after alpha-beta-depleted transplantation in children. A TCRbeta library incorporating unique molecular identifiers was prepared. One entry per CDR3 protein results from TCRdb running MiXCR on the PCR reads. The sample lists around 700,000 distinct CDR3 sequences; less than 15% were seen once. The specimen was PBMCs, collected before TCRalphabeta/CD19-depleted stem cell transplant. The receptors originated from a girl aged 2-10 years with congenital amegakaryocytic thrombocytopenia, due to receive a stem cell transplant.

Concerning this clonotype: A much larger clone differs from this one at a single base, so this may be a read error. J is TRBJ2-1 and V is TRBV10-3; D possibly corresponds to TRBD1 (5 bases). The ends were cut back, 11 bases at V and 9 bases at J, with 14 bases in the middle. This CDR3 region has 11 residues. Germline V gene sequence: CDR1 ENHRY, CDR2 SYGVKD. The CDR3 DNA is TGTGCCGTGTGGGGCGGCATTGAGCAGTTCTTC. This codes for CAVWGGIEQFF.

As regards this clonotype: A single base separates this from a much larger clone, so it may be a read error. J is TRBJ2-2 and V is TRBV12-3 or TRBV12-4; 11 nucleotides agree with TRBD2. The CDR3 sequence is 14 residues long. Trimming at V came to 11 bases and at J to 6 bases, leaving 8 bases not matched to a gene. Written as DNA, the CDR3 is TGTGCCTGCGCGACTAGCGGGGTACCCGGGGAGCTGTTTTTT. It is translated as CACATSGVPGELFF.

V usage is TRBV30 and J usage is TRBJ2-7; 9 nucleotides agree with TRBD2. The CDR3 has 15 residues. V dropped 0 bases and J dropped 3; count of bases not matched to a gene: 6. Per the germline V gene, CDR1 is GTSNPN and CDR2 is SVGIG (reference sequence). CDR3 sequence reads: CAWSVRLAGIYEQYF. DNA of the CDR3: TGTGCCTGGAGTGTAAGGCTAGCGGGAATCTACGAGCAGTACTTC.

This clonotype was recorded many times. The rearrangement joins TRBV5-4 to TRBJ2-1; no clear D. The germline V gene has CDR1 SGHNT and CDR2 YYREEE (reference sequence). The CDR3 totals 16 residues. V lost 2 bases and J lost 8, with 20 bases in between. CDR3 amino acids: CASSFGSQGRSDEQFF. CDR3 sequence (DNA): TGTGCCAGCAGCTTTGGCAGCCAAGGCCGCTCCGATGAGCAGTTCTTC.

This clonotype was counted many times. This sequence joins TRBV12-3 or TRBV12-4 and TRBJ1-5; 7 positions agree with TRBD1. V lost 5 bases to trimming and J lost 0 bases; unmatched junction nucleotides: 4. The CDR3 is 15 amino acids. The CDR3 DNA reads TGTGCCAGCAGTCGGGACAGTCATAGCAATCAGCCCCAGCATTTT. Translating gives CASSRDSHSNQPQHF.

This clonotype was seen a handful of times. The gene calls are TRBV20-1 and TRBJ1-6; D remains ambiguous. Germline V gives CDR1 DFQATT, CDR2 SNEGSKA (reference sequence). With 0 bases removed from V and 9 bases from J, the gap between germline ends came to 3 bases. The CDR3 spans 11 residues. The CDR3 DNA reads as TGCAGTGCTAGAGACGGTTCACCCCTCCACTTT. It is translated as CSARDGSPLHF.

V and J are TRBV28 and TRBJ2-7; D not certain. This CDR3 comprises 14 residues. The V end lost 6 bases, the J end lost 2 bases, and 14 bases lay between the germline ends. Germline CDR1 MDHEN, CDR2 SYDVKM. The CDR3 DNA is TGTGCCAGCAGCGATCCCCCGGCCACCTACGAGCAGTACTTC. This encodes CASSDPPATYEQYF.

The rearrangement joins TRBV6-1 to TRBJ2-7, with D possibly being TRBD1 (6 bases). Between the trimmed V and J ends, which lost 8 bases and 5 bases, there was a span of 16 bases. Germline V gene lookup returns CDR1 MNHNS and CDR2 SASEGT. This CDR3 comprises 13 residues. CDR3 DNA sequence: TGTGCCAGCGGCCCGATCGAGGGGGACGAGCAGTACTTC. It yields the protein CASGPIEGDEQYF.

This clonotype was counted many times. V and J are TRBV7-2 and TRBJ2-7; 8 bases align to TRBD2. Looked up from germline, CDR1 is SGHTA and CDR2 is FQGNSA. There are 14 residues in the CDR3. Trimming cost V 5 bases and J 0 bases; bases outside gene matches: 3. DNA of the CDR3: TGTGCCAGCAGCCAACTAGCGGCCTCCTACGAGCAGTACTTC. This encodes CASSQLAASYEQYF.

This clonotype occurred many times. This sequence joins TRBV5-1 and TRBJ1-2, with D uncertain. Trimming shortened V by 3 bases and J by 2 bases, and 8 bases separated the two germline ends. The CDR3 loop spans 13 amino acids. Germline V gene data show CDR1 as SGHRS and CDR2 as YFSETQ. Here the CDR3 DNA reads TGCGCCAGCAGCTCCGACGGGAACTATGGCTACACCTTC. Translating it yields CASSSDGNYGYTF.

The table lists this clonotype with a count of one. The rearrangement uses TRBV28 and TRBJ1-2; D is possibly TRBD1 (5 bases). The V gene's germline CDR1 is MDHEN and CDR2 SYDVKM. The CDR3 loop spans 15 amino acids. V lost 1 base and J lost 3, with 12 bases in between. In DNA, the CDR3 is TGTGCCAGCAGTTTATACCTACGGGGGGACTATGGCTACACCTTC. This gives the protein CASSLYLRGDYGYTF.

The table lists this clonotype with a few counts. The chain joins TRBV5-5 to TRBJ2-1; the match to TRBD2 covers 14 bases. Germline CDR1 is SGHKS and CDR2 is YYEKEE (reference sequence). The CDR3 runs 17 residues. The junction had 7 bases not matched to a gene; V was cut back by 3 bases and J by 5 bases. The CDR3 sequence is CASSSGLAGGVHNEQFF. DNA for the CDR3: TGTGCCAGCAGCTCCGGACTAGCGGGAGGTGTACACAATGAGCAGTTCTTC.

At least ten counts were recorded for this clonotype. The chain has TRBV5-6 and TRBJ2-1, with D possibly TRBD2 on 5 matching bases. V was shortened by 3 bases and J by 10 bases, with 23 bases between the two germline ends. The CDR3 runs 16 residues. Germline V gives CDR1 SGHDT, CDR2 YYEEEE. The chain's CDR3 is CASSYSKDRGLDEQFF. CDR3 coding DNA: TGTGCCAGCAGCTATTCCAAGGACCGTGGACTGGACGAGCAGTTCTTC.

At least ten counts were recorded for this clonotype. The rearrangement joins TRBV10-3 to TRBJ2-5, with D uncertain. Looked up from germline, CDR1 is ENHRY and CDR2 is SYGVKD. The CDR3 length is 14 residues. Trimming shortened V by 4 bases and J by 2 bases, and 11 bases separated the two germline ends. CDR3 coding DNA: TGTGCCATCAGTGTTGATGCCAAGCAAGAGACCCAGTACTTC. Translating gives CAISVDAKQETQYF.

The V and J genes are TRBV20-1 and TRBJ2-1, with D perhaps TRBD1 or TRBD2 (5 bases each). The germline CDR1 and CDR2 sequences are DFQATT and SNEGSKA (reference sequence). The CDR3 extends over 15 amino acids. V lost 3 bases and J 3 bases, leaving 15 bases between the germline ends. CDR3 DNA sequence: TGCAGTGCTAGTCCGGGGAATAGGGGCTACAATGAGCAGTTCTTC. This sequence encodes CSASPGNRGYNEQFF.

V is TRBV20-1 and J is TRBJ2-7; either TRBD1 or TRBD2 may fit D (5 bases each). Germline V gives CDR1 DFQATT, CDR2 SNEGSKA (reference sequence). This CDR3 is built from 14 residues. The V end lost 3 bases, the J end lost 6 bases, and 18 bases lay between the germline ends. CDR3 in amino acids: CSASWGSGSSEQYF. CDR3 DNA: TGCAGTGCTAGTTGGGGGTCTGGGAGTTCCGAGCAGTACTTC.

The CDR3 sequence is CSAKGDRGNTEAFF. In nucleotides, the CDR3 is TGCAGTGCTAAGGGGGACAGGGGGAACACTGAAGCTTTCTTT. The gene calls are TRBV20-1 and TRBJ1-1; 10 nucleotides agree with TRBD1. This CDR3 spans 14 amino acids. The V gene's germline CDR1 is DFQATT and CDR2 SNEGSKA (reference sequence). The junction had 3 bases not matched to a gene; V was cut back by 4 bases and J by 1 base.

This clonotype came up many times. The chain carries TRBV20-1 and TRBJ1-6; D is uncertain. Per the germline V gene, CDR1 is DFQATT and CDR2 is SNEGSKA (reference sequence). V was shortened by 5 bases and J by 7 bases, with 15 bases between the two germline ends. This CDR3 has 14 residues. The CDR3 spells CSASREGSNSPLHF. As DNA, the CDR3 is TGCAGTGCTTCACGTGAGGGATCCAATTCACCCCTCCACTTT.

The chain uses TRBV29-1 and TRBJ1-1, with D possibly TRBD1 on 6 matching bases. This CDR3 is built from 14 residues. V was trimmed by 4 bases and J by 3 bases, leaving 15 bases between them. Germline loops: CDR1 SQVTM, CDR2 ANQGSEA. The CDR3 DNA reads TGCAGCGTTGGTAGGACAGTAGCGGACACTGAAGCTTTCTTT. Translated: CSVGRTVADTEAFF.

This clonotype has ten or more counts. This chain uses TRBV5-1 with TRBJ2-1; 8 bases align to TRBD2. Losses at the gene ends were 0 bases for V and 9 bases for J; bases not matched to a gene: 11. This CDR3 contains 16 residues. Germline V gene lookup returns CDR1 SGHRS and CDR2 YFSETQ. The CDR3 nucleotides are TGCGCCAGCAGCTTGGCCGCGGTAGCGGGGTTGACTGAGCAGTTCTTC. Protein product: CASSLAAVAGLTEQFF.

The chain employs TRBV20-1 and TRBJ1-5, with no clear D. Trimming left V 0 bases short and J 2 bases short, with 8 bases between. Germline-derived CDR1 and CDR2 are DFQATT and SNEGSKA (reference sequence). This CDR3 region has 14 residues. CDR3 DNA sequence: TGCAGTGCTAGAGATCAGGCCGGCAATCAGCCCCAGCATTTT. Its translation is CSARDQAGNQPQHF.

This clonotype was found a few times. J is TRBJ1-1 and V is TRBV24-1; D gene unclear. Germline V gives CDR1 KGHDR, CDR2 SFDVKD. CDR3 size: 12 residues. With 8 bases removed from V and 4 bases from J, the gap between germline ends came to 10 bases. The CDR3 loop is CATKVPSTEAFF. DNA for the CDR3: TGTGCCACCAAGGTCCCGAGCACTGAAGCTTTCTTT.

The table lists this clonotype with many counts. This chain joins TRBV29-1 and TRBJ1-3, with 7 bases lining up with TRBD1. This CDR3 spans 16 amino acids. Germline CDR1 and CDR2: SQVTM and ANQGSEA. V shed 2 bases, J shed 2 bases, and the junction held 9 bases outside the gene matches. CDR3 sequence reads: CSVEWRGRGAGNTIYF. The CDR3 DNA is TGCAGCGTTGAATGGAGGGGCAGGGGGGCTGGAAACACCATATATTTT.

At least ten counts were recorded for this clonotype. CDR3 loop: CSARETTSRAADTQYF. The CDR3 DNA is TGCAGTGCTAGAGAAACGACTAGTCGCGCTGCAGATACGCAGTATTTT. The chain couples TRBV20-1 to TRBJ2-3, with D possibly TRBD2 on 6 matching bases. This CDR3 region has 16 residues. V lost 0 bases to trimming and J lost 4 bases, with 17 bases between them. Germline V gives CDR1 DFQATT, CDR2 SNEGSKA (reference sequence).

J is TRBJ1-6 and V is TRBV18, with D uncertain. The CDR3 runs to 16 residues. In germline, CDR1 is KGHSH, CDR2 LQKENI. V lost 1 base, J lost 5 bases, and 12 bases lay in between. The CDR3 loop reads CASSPQGFRNNSPLHF. Written as DNA, the CDR3 is TGTGCCAGCTCACCACAGGGTTTCCGCAATAATTCACCCCTCCACTTT.

A few counts support this clonotype. The V call is TRBV12-3 or TRBV12-4, the J call TRBJ2-5; 7 nucleotides match TRBD2. With 3 bases clipped from V and 1 base from J, the junction kept 5 bases outside the gene matches. This CDR3 region has 15 residues. CDR3 nucleotide sequence: TGTGCCAGCAGTTTTTGGGGGGGGTTCCAAGAGACCCAGTACTTC. Protein product: CASSFWGGFQETQYF.

The chain uses TRBV29-1 and TRBJ2-7; 8 positions agree with TRBD2. J gave up 1 base and V 5 bases, and 7 bases lay outside the gene matches. This CDR3 spans 14 amino acids. The V gene's germline CDR1 is SQVTM and CDR2 ANQGSEA. This CDR3 reads CSVQIAGYSYEQYF. DNA of the CDR3: TGCAGCGTTCAAATAGCGGGATATTCCTACGAGCAGTACTTC.

At least ten counts were recorded for this clonotype. The V gene is TRBV29-1, the J gene TRBJ2-4; D unresolved. The germline CDR1 and CDR2 sequences are SQVTM and ANQGSEA. The CDR3 has 11 residues. V lost 5 bases and J lost 9, with 11 bases in between. CDR3: CSVLNASIQYF. The DNA for the CDR3 is TGCAGCGTTCTTAACGCGAGCATTCAGTACTTC.

The genes are TRBV12-3 or TRBV12-4 and TRBJ2-3, with TRBD2 matching 11 bases. The CDR3 covers 13 residues. V shed 11 bases and J 5 bases; nucleotides not matched to a gene: 6. This CDR3 is CASCLAGGDTQYF. In DNA form, the CDR3 reads TGTGCCTCGTGTCTAGCGGGAGGAGATACGCAGTATTTT.